The 9 T cell receptor beta chains reported below all come from one sample, sequenced in a study of Ad26.COV2.S vaccination and SARS-CoV-2 variants (dated by TCRdb to 2020 to 2022). The treatment or condition label, read with the paper, signifies: some 19 received Ad26.COV2.S at low or high dose, single or two shots; roughly 5 received placebo; per-sample allocation not given. For vaccine and placebo recipients, the sequenced repertoires came from samples collected on day 63 after the first injection. The library was prepared using the immunoSEQ multiplex PCR assay. Drawn from immuneACCESS, this table holds only the in-frame rearrangements with V and J called that TCRdb kept. Clones are partly lost; checked studies trace under half to an unresolved V gene and leave the rest unexplained. The sample data list around 450,000 clones, and nearly 90% of these were observed just once. Approximately 1.7% of the sample comes from the top ten.

The input for sequencing was peripheral blood, taken in a trial of Ad26.COV2.S vaccine versus placebo. Receptors originate from a person between 18 and 60 years old who received the Ad26.COV2.S COVID-19 vaccine or a placebo.

This clone was detected once. This chain's CDR3 is CATLGQMNTEAFF. The CDR3 bases are TGTGCCACCCTGGGACAGATGAACACTGAAGCTTTCTTT. This chain connects TRBV18 to TRBJ1-1, with 7 bases lining up with TRBD1. Trimming cost V 10 bases and J 0 bases; bases outside gene matches: 5. This CDR3 is 13 amino acids long. The germline gives CDR1 KGHSH, CDR2 LQKENI.

This clone was found a few times. The chain uses TRBV28 and TRBJ1-1; 7 bases are a match to TRBD1. Per the germline V gene, CDR1 is MDHEN and CDR2 is SYDVKM. V dropped 4 bases and J dropped 2; count of bases not matched to a gene: 7. The CDR3 is 15 amino acids. CDR3 loop: CASSSRTGFNTEAFF. CDR3 DNA: TGTGCCAGCAGTTCCAGGACAGGCTTCAACACTGAAGCTTTCTTT.

The genes are TRBV6-5 and TRBJ2-2; TRBD1 might be the D (6 bases). V was clipped by 4 bases and J by 1 base, with 7 bases between them. The CDR3 totals 14 residues. Germline-derived CDR1 and CDR2 are MNHEY and SVGAGI. The CDR3 region has the DNA TGTGCCAGCAGTTGGGGACAGAACACCGGGGAGCTGTTTTTT. This sequence encodes CASSWGQNTGELFF.

V gene TRBV7-9 combines with J gene TRBJ2-2; D perhaps matches TRBD2 (5 bases). CDR3 length equals 14 residues. V was cut by 5 bases and J by 4 bases, with 11 bases left in between. In germline, CDR1 is SEHNR, CDR2 FQNEAQ (reference sequence). CDR3: CASSPRTGTGELFF. DNA for the CDR3: TGTGCCAGCAGCCCGAGGACTGGCACCGGGGAGCTGTTTTTT.

This chain links TRBV5-1 with TRBJ1-4; D unresolved. Per the germline V gene, CDR1 is SGHRS and CDR2 is YFSETQ. This CDR3 region has 16 residues. V shed 1 base and J shed 0 bases, with 10 bases lying between them. CDR3 in amino acids: CASSLIPTATNEKLFF. The CDR3 DNA reads as TGCGCCAGCAGCTTGATCCCAACCGCAACTAATGAAAAACTGTTTTTT.

This chain joins TRBV5-1 and TRBJ2-2; D gene ambiguous. The length of the CDR3 is 14 residues. Per germline, CDR1 SGHRS and CDR2 YFSETQ. V was trimmed by 0 bases and J by 8 bases, leaving 11 bases between them. CDR3 coding DNA: TGCGCCAGCAGCTTGGTCTACGGTTCGGGGGAGCTGTTTTTT. Its translation: CASSLVYGSGELFF.

The J gene is TRBJ1-2, the V gene TRBV6-8; D unclear. V was clipped by 2 bases and J by 7 bases, with 23 bases between them. Germline lookup yields CDR1 MNHGY and CDR2 SAAAGT. This CDR3 has 17 amino acids. DNA for the CDR3: TGTGCCAGCAGTTACGGTCGCGGAATAGAGGGCTTAGGTGGCTACACCTTC. As protein: CASSYGRGIEGLGGYTF.

This rearrangement joins TRBV2 to TRBJ1-6, with D uncertain. CDR1 and CDR2 (germline): SNHLY, FYNNEI. The CDR3 spans 14 residues. Trimming took 1 base from V and 7 from J, leaving 8 bases between them. As DNA, the CDR3 is TGTGCCAGCAGTGAAGGGGGATGGAATTCACCCCTCCACTTT. As protein: CASSEGGWNSPLHF. The variable domain in full, with the rest retrieved from reference TRBV2 and TRBJ1-6, is EPEVTQTPSHQVTQMGQEVILRCVPISNHLYFYWYRQILGQKVEFLVSFYNNEISEKSEIFDDQFSVERPDGSNFTLKIRSTKLEDSAMYFCASSEGGWNSPLHFGNGTRLTVT.

The genes are TRBV28 and TRBJ1-3; 7 positions match TRBD1. The V segment lost 11 bases and the J segment 7 bases; nucleotides outside the gene matches: 14. The germline V gene has CDR1 MDHEN and CDR2 SYDVKM. CDR3 size: 14 residues. Here the CDR3 DNA reads TGTGCCGTAAACAAGCGACAGGGAAAGAACACCATATATTTT. Translated: CAVNKRQGKNTIYF.